This TCR beta chain is from a study of preoperative IRX-2 immunotherapy in early breast cancer (dated by TCRdb to the late 2010s). The protocol used for the library was the immunoSEQ multiplex PCR assay. TCRdb retrieved this table from immuneACCESS and kept in-frame rearrangements only. Not all clones are present; in checked studies, unresolved V genes account for under half, and no reason is known for the remainder. The sample data list 5,000 to 6,500 clones, and less than 80% of these were observed just once. The ten largest clones add up to around 10% of the sample. The treatment or condition label of this sample denotes: preoperative locoregional IRX-2 cytokine immunotherapy. The samples were obtained from a phase Ib study that tested preoperative, locoregional IRX-2 cytokine immunotherapy meant to prime immune responses. The donors were early-stage breast cancer patients who were given IRX-2 prior to surgery.

Germline trimming: 5 bases from V, 0 bases from J; junction bases outside gene matches: 1. The CDR3 goes from the cysteine to the phenylalanine over 14 residues. The CDR3 DNA has 42 bases and is translated from base 1. Reading the germline V gene gives CDR1 MNHGY and CDR2 SAAAGT. To note about this clone: This receptor's antigen is unknown. Per-nucleotide qualities are absent, and no much larger clonotype sits a single base away.

The V and J segments used are TRBV6-8 and TRBJ2-3; 8 central nucleotides agree with TRBD2. The TCR originated in a human donor with breast cancer. The sequencing here drew on tumor tissue, taken before IRX-2 immunotherapy. The DNA is as follows: TGTGCCAGCAGTGCTAGCGGGAGCACAGATACGCAGTATTTT. Its protein product is CASSASGSTDTQYF.